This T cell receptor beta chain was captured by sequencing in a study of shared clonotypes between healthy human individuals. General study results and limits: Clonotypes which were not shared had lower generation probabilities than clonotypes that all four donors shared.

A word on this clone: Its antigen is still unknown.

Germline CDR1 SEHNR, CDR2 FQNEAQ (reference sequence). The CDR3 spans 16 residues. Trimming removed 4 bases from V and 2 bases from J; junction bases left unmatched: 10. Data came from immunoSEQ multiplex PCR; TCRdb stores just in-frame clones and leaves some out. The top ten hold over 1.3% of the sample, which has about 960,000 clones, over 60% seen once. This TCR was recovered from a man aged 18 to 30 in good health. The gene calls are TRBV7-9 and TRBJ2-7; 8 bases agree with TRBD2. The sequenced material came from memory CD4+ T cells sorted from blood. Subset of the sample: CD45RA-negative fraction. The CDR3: CASSSPKGLATYEQYF. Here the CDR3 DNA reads TGTGCCAGCAGCTCCCCAAAAGGACTAGCTACCTACGAGCAGTACTTC.